The following is a T cell receptor (beta chain) sequence with its context. The antigen it recognizes is unknown. Within one base of it there is no much larger clone, and no base qualities were kept. Library method: the immunoSEQ multiplex PCR assay. Held by TCRdb, this immuneACCESS table contains in-frame sequences only and omits some clones. Under half of the omission traces to an unresolved V gene where checked; the cause of the rest is unknown. This sample has about 220,000 clones in its table, and 85% to 95% of those were observed once. The biggest ten clones account for 1.5% of the sample. This record comes from a study of control samples from healthy donors and cancer patients (dated by TCRdb to about 2020). According to the germline V gene, CDR1 reads MDHEN and CDR2 reads SYDVKM. The CDR3 runs 13 amino acids, cysteine and phenylalanine included. Only the CDR3 part of the read is kept: 39 bases, read in frame from the first base. The trim is 3 bases for V and 4 bases for J, with a gap of 9 bases between the germline ends.

The receptor's source is a man in his forties or fifties in good health. The sample was blood. Here the chain combines TRBV28 and TRBJ1-2; confidence is insufficient to name the D gene. CDR3 sequence: CASSLKSLYGYTF. The DNA sequence is as follows: TGTGCCAGCAGTTTGAAGAGCCTCTATGGCTACACCTTC.